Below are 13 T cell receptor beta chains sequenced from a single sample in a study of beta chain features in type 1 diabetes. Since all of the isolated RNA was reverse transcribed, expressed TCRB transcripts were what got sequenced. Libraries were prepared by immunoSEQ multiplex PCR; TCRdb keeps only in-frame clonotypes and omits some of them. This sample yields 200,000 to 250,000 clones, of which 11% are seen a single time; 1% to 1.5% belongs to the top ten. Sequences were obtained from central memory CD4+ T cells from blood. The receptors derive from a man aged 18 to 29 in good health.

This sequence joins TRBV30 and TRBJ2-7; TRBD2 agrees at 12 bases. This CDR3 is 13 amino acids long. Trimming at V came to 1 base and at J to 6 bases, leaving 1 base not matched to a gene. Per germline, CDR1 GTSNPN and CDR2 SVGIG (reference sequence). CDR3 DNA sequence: TGTGCCTGGAGTGAGACTAGCGGGAGCGAGCAGTACTTC. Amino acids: CAWSETSGSEQYF.

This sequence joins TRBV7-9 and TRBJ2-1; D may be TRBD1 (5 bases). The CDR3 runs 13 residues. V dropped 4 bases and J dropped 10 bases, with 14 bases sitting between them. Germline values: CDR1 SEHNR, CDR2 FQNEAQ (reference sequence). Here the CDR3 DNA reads TGTGCCAGCAGCTGGGCACAGGTATCAGAGCAGTTCTTC. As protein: CASSWAQVSEQFF.

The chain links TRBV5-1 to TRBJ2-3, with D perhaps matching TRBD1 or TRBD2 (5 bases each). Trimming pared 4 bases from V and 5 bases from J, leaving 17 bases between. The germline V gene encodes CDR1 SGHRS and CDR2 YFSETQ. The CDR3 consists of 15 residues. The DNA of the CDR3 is TGCGCCAGCAGCCCCCGGGGCCTCGAGGAAGATACGCAGTATTTT. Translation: CASSPRGLEEDTQYF.

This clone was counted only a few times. CDR3 in DNA: TGTGCCTGGAGTGGAGCTCCCGGGACAGGGGAAAAACTGTTTTTT. Translated: CAWSGAPGTGEKLFF. The chain has TRBV30 and TRBJ1-4; 9 bases align to TRBD1. There are 15 residues in the CDR3. Looked up from germline, CDR1 is GTSNPN and CDR2 is SVGIG (reference sequence). Germline trimming cut 1 base from V and 8 bases from J; bases unmatched to any gene: 8.

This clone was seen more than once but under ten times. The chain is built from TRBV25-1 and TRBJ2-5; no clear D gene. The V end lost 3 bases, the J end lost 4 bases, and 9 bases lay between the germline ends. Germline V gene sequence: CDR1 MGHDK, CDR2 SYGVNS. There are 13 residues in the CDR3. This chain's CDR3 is CASSEAAGETQYF. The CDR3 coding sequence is TGTGCCAGCAGTGAGGCGGCAGGAGAGACCCAGTACTTC.

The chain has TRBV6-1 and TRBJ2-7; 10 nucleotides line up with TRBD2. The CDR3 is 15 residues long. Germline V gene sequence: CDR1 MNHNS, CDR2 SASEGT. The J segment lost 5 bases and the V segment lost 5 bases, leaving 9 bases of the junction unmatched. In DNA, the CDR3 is TGTGCCAGCAGTCCTAGCGGGAGTAGAGACCACGAGCAGTACTTC. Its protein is CASSPSGSRDHEQYF.

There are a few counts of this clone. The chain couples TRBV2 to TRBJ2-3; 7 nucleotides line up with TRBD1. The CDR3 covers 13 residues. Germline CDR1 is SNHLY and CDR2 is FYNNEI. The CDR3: CAPRQGETDTQYF. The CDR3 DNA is TGTGCTCCGCGACAGGGAGAAACAGATACGCAGTATTTT.

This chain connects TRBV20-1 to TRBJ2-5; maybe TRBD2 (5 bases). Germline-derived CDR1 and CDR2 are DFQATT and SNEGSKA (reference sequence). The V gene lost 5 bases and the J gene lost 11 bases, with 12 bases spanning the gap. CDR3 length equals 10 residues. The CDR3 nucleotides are TGCAGTGCTGCCGTGTGGGAGCAGTACTTC. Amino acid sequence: CSAAVWEQYF.

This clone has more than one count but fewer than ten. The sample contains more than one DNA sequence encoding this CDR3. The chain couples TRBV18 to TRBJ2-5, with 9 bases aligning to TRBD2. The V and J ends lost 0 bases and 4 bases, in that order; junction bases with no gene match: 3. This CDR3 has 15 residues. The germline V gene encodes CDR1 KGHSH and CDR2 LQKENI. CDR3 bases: TGTGCCAGCTCACCACCTAGCGGGAGAGGAGAGACCCAGTACTTC. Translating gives CASSPPSGRGETQYF.

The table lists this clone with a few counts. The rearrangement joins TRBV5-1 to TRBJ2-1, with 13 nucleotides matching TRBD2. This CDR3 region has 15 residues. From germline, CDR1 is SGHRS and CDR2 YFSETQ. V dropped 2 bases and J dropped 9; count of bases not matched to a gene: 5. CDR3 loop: CASSLGLAGVVEQFF. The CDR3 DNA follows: TGCGCCAGCAGCTTAGGACTAGCGGGAGTAGTTGAGCAGTTCTTC.

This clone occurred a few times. The CDR3 loop reads CASSQDLRRRGAKNIQYF. CDR3 nucleotide sequence: TGCGCCAGCAGCCAAGATCTCCGGCGCAGGGGAGCCAAAAACATTCAGTACTTC. The chain joins TRBV4-1 to TRBJ2-4; D may be TRBD1 (6 bases). Trimming shortened V by 0 bases and J by 0 bases, and 15 bases separated the two germline ends. This CDR3 region has 18 residues. The V gene's germline CDR1 is MGHRA and CDR2 YSYEKL.

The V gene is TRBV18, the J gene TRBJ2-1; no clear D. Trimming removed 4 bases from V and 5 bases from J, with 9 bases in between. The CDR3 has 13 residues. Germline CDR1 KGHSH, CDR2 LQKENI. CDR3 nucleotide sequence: TGTGCCAGCTCACTAGACCTTAACAATGAGCAGTTCTTC. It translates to CASSLDLNNEQFF.

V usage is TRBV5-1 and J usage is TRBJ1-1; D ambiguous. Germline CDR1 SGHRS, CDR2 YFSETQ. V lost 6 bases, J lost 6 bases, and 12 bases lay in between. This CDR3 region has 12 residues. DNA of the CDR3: TGCGCCAGCAATAACGAAGTAGCTGAAGCTTTCTTT. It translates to CASNNEVAEAFF.